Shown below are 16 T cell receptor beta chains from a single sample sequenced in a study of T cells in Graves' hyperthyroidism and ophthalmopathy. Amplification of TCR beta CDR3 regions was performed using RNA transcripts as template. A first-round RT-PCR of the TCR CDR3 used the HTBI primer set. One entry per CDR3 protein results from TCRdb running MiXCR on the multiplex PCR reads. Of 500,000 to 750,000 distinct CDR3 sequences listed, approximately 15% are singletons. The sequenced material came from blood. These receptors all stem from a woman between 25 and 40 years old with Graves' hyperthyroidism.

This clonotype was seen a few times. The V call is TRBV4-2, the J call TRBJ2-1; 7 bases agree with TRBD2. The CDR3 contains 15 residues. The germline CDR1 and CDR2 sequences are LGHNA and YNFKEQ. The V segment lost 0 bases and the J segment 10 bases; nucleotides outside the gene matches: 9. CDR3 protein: CASSQDLADLGEQFF. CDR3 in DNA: TGTGCCAGCAGCCAAGACCTAGCGGACTTGGGCGAGCAGTTCTTC.

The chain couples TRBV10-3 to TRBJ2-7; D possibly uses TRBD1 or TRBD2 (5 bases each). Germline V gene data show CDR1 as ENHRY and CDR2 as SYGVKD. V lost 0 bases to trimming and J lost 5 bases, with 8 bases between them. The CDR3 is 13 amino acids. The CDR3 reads CAISESRDHEQYF. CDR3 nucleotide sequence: TGTGCCATCAGTGAGTCGAGGGACCACGAGCAGTACTTC.

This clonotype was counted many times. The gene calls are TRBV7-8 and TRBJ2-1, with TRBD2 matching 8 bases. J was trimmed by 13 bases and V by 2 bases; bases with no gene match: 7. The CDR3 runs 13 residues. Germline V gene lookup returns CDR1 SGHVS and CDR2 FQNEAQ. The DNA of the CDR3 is TGTGCCAGCAGCTTAACTTACGGGAGGGCCCAGTTCTTC. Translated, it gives CASSLTYGRAQFF.

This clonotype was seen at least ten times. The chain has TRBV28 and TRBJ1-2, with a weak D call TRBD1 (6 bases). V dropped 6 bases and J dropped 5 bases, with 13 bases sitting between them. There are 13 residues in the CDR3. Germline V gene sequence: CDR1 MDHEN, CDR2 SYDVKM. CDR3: CASRTGPSYGYTF. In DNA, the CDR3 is TGTGCCAGCAGAACAGGGCCTTCTTATGGCTACACCTTC.

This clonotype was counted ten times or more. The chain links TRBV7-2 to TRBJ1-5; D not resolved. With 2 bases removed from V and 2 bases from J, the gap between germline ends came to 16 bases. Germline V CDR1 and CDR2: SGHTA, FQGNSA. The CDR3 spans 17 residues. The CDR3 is CASSLISAGSGNQPQHF. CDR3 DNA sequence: TGTGCCAGCAGCTTAATATCAGCCGGGTCCGGCAATCAGCCCCAGCATTTT.

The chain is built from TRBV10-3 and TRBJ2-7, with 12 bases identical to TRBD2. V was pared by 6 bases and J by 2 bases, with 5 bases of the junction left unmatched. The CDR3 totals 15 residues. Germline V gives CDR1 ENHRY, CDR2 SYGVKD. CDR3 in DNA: TGTGCCATCAGGGACGGACTAGCGGGGACCTACGAGCAGTACTTC. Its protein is CAIRDGLAGTYEQYF.

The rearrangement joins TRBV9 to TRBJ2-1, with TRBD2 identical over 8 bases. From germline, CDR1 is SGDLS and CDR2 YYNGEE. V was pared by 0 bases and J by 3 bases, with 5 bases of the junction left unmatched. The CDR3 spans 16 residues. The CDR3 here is CASSVERLAGYNEQFF. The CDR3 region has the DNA TGTGCCAGCAGCGTAGAGCGGCTAGCGGGCTACAATGAGCAGTTCTTC.

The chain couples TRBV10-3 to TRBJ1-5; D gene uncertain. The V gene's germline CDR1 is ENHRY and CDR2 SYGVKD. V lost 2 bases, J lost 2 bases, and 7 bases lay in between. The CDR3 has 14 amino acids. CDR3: CAISEAAGNQPQHF. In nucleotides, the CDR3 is TGTGCCATCAGTGAGGCAGCCGGCAATCAGCCCCAGCATTTT.

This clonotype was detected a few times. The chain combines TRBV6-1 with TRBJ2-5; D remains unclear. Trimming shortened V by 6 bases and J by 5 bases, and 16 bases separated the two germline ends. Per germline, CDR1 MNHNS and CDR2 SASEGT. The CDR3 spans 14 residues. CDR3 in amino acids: CASRDFGLEETQYF. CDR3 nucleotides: TGTGCCAGCAGGGATTTCGGATTGGAGGAGACCCAGTACTTC.

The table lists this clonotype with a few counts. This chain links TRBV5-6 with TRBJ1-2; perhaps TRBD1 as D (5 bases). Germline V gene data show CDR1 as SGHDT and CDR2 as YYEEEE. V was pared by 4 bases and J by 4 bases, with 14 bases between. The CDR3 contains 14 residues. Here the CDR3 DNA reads TGTGCCAGCAGCCCGGGGGGGTCGGGCTATGGCTACACCTTC. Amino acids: CASSPGGSGYGYTF.

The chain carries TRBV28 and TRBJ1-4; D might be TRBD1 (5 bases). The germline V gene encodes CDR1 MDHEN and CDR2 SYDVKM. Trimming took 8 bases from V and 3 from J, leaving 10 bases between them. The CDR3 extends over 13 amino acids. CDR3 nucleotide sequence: TGTGCCAGCGGGACGGAGGCTAATGAAAAACTGTTTTTT. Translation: CASGTEANEKLFF.

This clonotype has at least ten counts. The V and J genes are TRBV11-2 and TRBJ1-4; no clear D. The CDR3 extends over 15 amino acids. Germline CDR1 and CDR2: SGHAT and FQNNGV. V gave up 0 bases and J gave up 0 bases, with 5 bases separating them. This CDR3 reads CASSLERATNEKLFF. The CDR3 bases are TGTGCCAGCAGCTTAGAGCGGGCAACTAATGAAAAACTGTTTTTT.

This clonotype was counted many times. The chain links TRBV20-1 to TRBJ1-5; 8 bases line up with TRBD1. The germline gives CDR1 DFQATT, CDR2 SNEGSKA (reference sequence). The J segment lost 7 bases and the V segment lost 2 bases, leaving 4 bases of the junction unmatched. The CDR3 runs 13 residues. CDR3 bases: TGCAGTGCTAGACAGGACAGGGACCAGCCCCAGCATTTT. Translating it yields CSARQDRDQPQHF.

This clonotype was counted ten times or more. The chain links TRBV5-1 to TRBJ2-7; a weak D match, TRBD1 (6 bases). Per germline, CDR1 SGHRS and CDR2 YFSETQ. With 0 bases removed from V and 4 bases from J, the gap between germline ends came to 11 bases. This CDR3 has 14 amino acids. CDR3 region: CASSLGQEMYEQYF. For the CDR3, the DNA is TGCGCCAGCAGCTTGGGACAGGAGATGTACGAGCAGTACTTC. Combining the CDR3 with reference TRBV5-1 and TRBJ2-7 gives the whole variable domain KAGVTQTPRYLIKTRGQQVTLSCSPISGHRSVSWYQQTPGQGLQFLFEYFSETQRNKGNFPGRFSGRQFSNSRSEMNVSTLELGDSALYLCASSLGQEMYEQYFGPGTRLTVT.

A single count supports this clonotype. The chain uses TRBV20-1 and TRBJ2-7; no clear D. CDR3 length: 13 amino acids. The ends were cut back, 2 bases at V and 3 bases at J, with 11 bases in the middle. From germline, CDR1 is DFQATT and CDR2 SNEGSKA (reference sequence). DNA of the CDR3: TGCAGTGCTAGAAGGGCCACGGGCTACGAGCAGTACTTC. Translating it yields CSARRATGYEQYF.

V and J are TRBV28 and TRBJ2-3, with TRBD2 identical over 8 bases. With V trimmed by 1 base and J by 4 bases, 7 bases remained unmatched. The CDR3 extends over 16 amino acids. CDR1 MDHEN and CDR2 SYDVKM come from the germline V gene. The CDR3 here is CASSLSGGRKADTQYF. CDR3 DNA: TGTGCCAGCAGTTTATCTGGCGGGAGGAAAGCAGATACGCAGTATTTT. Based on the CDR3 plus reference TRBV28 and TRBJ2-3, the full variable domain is DVKVTQSSRYLVKRTGEKVFLECVQDMDHENMFWYRQDPGLGLRLIYFSYDVKMKEKGDIPEGYSVSREKKERFSLILESASTNQTSMYLCASSLSGGRKADTQYFGPGTRLTVL.